A selection of T cell receptor beta chains follows, all from one sample in a study of T cell responses to AZD1222 COVID-19 vaccine. Clones were read by immunoSEQ multiplex PCR, and TCRdb kept only the in-frame ones, dropping some. This table has about 150,000 clones, 92% appearing once. The material sequenced was peripheral blood, taken 28 days after the second AZD1222 dose. These receptors all come from an adult who received the AZD1222 COVID-19 vaccine. The CDR3 runs from the conserved cysteine through the conserved F or W. Fields, in order: clone size, D gene, V gene, J gene, CDR3 protein, CDR3 DNA. D genes are given only for firm matches. A row's size may be missing; if present it is once, few, many or a size class.

.	.	TRBV15	TRBJ1-5	CATSRDTSQPQHF	TGTGCCACCAGCAGAGATACTTCCCAGCCCCAGCATTTT
.	TRBD1	TRBV5-1	TRBJ1-6	CASSSGQGDNSPLHF	TGCGCCAGCAGTTCGGGACAGGGTGATAATTCACCCCTCCACTTT
.	TRBD2	TRBV3-1/TRBV3-2	TRBJ2-5	CASSQGTRGETQYF	TGTGCCAGCAGCCAGGGGACTAGAGGTGAGACCCAGTACTTC
.	.	TRBV3-1/TRBV3-2	TRBJ1-4	CASSLSRVQEKLFF	TGTGCCAGCAGCCTTTCTAGGGTACAAGAAAAACTGTTTTTT
.	TRBD1	TRBV5-4	TRBJ1-2	CASSVGQGNYGYTF	TGTGCCAGCAGCGTGGGACAGGGGAACTATGGCTACACCTTC
few	TRBD1	TRBV7-9	TRBJ2-7	CASSRSIGQGREQYF	TGTGCCAGCAGCCGATCAATTGGACAGGGGCGAGAGCAGTACTTC
.	.	TRBV18	TRBJ2-7	CASSPTGSYEQYF	TGTGCCAGCTCACCAACAGGGAGCTACGAGCAGTACTTC
.	.	TRBV28	TRBJ1-2	CASSPGGRITMGYTF	TGTGCCAGCAGTCCGGGGGGCAGGATAACTATGGGCTACACCTTC
.	.	TRBV5-1	TRBJ1-1	CASSAPGTGRATEAFF	TGCGCCAGCAGCGCGCCCGGCACAGGGAGGGCCACTGAAGCTTTCTTT
.	.	TRBV7-3	TRBJ2-2	CASSLNSNTGELFF	TGTGCCAGCAGCTTAAACTCTAACACCGGGGAGCTGTTTTTT
.	.	TRBV15	TRBJ1-4	CATSRDRQFNEKLFF	TGTGCCACCAGCAGAGATCGGCAGTTTAATGAAAAACTGTTTTTT
once	TRBD1	TRBV11-2	TRBJ1-2	CASSATGTLDGYTF	TGTGCCAGCAGCGCGACAGGGACTCTGGATGGCTACACCTTC
.	.	TRBV5-6	TRBJ1-5	CASSKSWVVDWGNQPQHF	TGTGCCAGCAGCAAGAGTTGGGTCGTGGATTGGGGCAATCAGCCCCAGCATTTT
.	TRBD2	TRBV27	TRBJ2-1	CASRRTLAGNNNEQFF	TGTGCCAGCAGGCGTACTCTAGCGGGAAACAACAATGAGCAGTTCTTC
once	.	TRBV6-5	TRBJ2-5	CASSIKGGTQYF	TGTGCCAGCAGTATCAAGGGCGGGACCCAGTACTTC
.	.	TRBV5-1	TRBJ1-4	CASSLESTSYLRTNEKLFF	TGCGCCAGCAGCTTGGAAAGCACGTCTTACTTACGCACTAATGAAAAACTGTTTTTT